This TCR beta chain was sequenced in a study of blood T cell repertoires in COVID-19. Study as a whole: Sources were T cells, B-cell-depleted T cells, or PBMCs; the material itself was cDNA or gDNA.

The CDR3 consists of 16 residues. The germline V gene has CDR1 SNHLY and CDR2 FYNNEI. J gave up 4 bases and V 10 bases, and 16 bases lay outside the gene matches. The protocol was immunoSEQ multiplex PCR, while the TCRdb copy is restricted to in-frame clones and leaves out a portion. The sample contains 43,000 or so clones, over 75% of which appear only once. The sequence came from an older woman with acute or convalescent COVID-19. Specimen: peripheral blood. This rearrangement joins TRBV2 to TRBJ1-2; TRBD1 aligns across 9 bases. The CDR3 DNA is TGTGCCACCACGCAACTGGACAGGGGCGTTAGCTATGGCTACACCTTC. As protein: CATTQLDRGVSYGYTF.